This TCR beta chain was found in a study of blood T cell dynamics during melanoma immunotherapy. Overall study: Metastatic melanoma patients received first-line pembrolizumab or nivolumab plus ipilimumab. Study conclusions and caveats: Clones driving repertoire changes may be melanoma-specific or general immune activation.

Here immunoSEQ multiplex PCR was the method, and the copy in TCRdb shows in-frame clones only, minus some. The profile covers about 28,000 clones, with over 80% appearing a single time and 10% taken by the ten largest. As for this clone: Its cognate antigen is unknown.

As to time point: week 3, after first cycle of checkpoint inhibitor. Response was assessed by RECIST 1.1 at 12 weeks, except a couple of rapid progressors. This clonotype originated in a human donor with melanoma. The sample consisted of blood, taken from a patient treated with checkpoint blockade.

CDR3 sequence: CASSLGGLRNQETQYF. The CDR3 coding sequence is TGTGCCAGCAGCTTAGGAGGTCTGAGAAATCAAGAGACCCAGTACTTC. The rearrangement links TRBV11-2 to TRBJ2-5; D call uncertain. V gave up 1 base and J gave up 2 bases, with 14 bases separating them. Germline V gene sequence: CDR1 SGHAT, CDR2 FQNNGV. This CDR3 region has 16 residues.